Below, 4 T cell receptor beta chains from the same sample are listed, as sequenced in a study of T-cell reconstitution after alpha-beta-depleted transplantation in children. Unique molecular identifiers were incorporated when the TCRbeta library was constructed. TCRdb independently ran MiXCR on the PCR reads; one entry per CDR3 protein. Of just over 950,000 distinct CDR3 sequences listed, about 31% are singletons. The source material was PBMCs, mostly from graft donor cells, sampled 360 days after TCRalphabeta/CD19-depleted stem cell transplant. The receptor set was obtained from a boy younger than two who had a stem cell transplant for SCID, so the T cells may come from the graft donor.

The V and J genes are TRBV6-1 and TRBJ2-7; tentatively, D is TRBD1 (5 bases). Looked up from germline, CDR1 is MNHNS and CDR2 is SASEGT. The CDR3 is made up of 14 amino acids. Trimming stripped 6 bases from V and 3 bases from J, with 15 bases between. Here the CDR3 DNA reads TGTGCCAGCAGCCCCCAGACCCAGGGCTACGAGCAGTACTTC. Protein: CASSPQTQGYEQYF.

This clonotype was counted only a few times. The J gene is TRBJ2-3, the V gene TRBV9; 8 bases line up with TRBD2. V was pared by 3 bases and J by 6 bases, with 12 bases of the junction left unmatched. CDR3 length equals 16 residues. Looked up from germline, CDR1 is SGDLS and CDR2 is YYNGEE. This chain's CDR3 is CASSGSGGASVDTQYF. The CDR3 DNA follows: TGTGCCAGCAGCGGAAGCGGGGGAGCCTCAGTTGATACGCAGTATTTT.

This clonotype was detected a few times. The V and J genes are TRBV3-1 and TRBJ2-3; 13 nucleotides line up with TRBD2. Germline trimming cut 6 bases from V and 1 base from J; bases unmatched to any gene: 10. Germline loops: CDR1 LGHDT, CDR2 YNNKEL (reference sequence). This CDR3 has 18 residues. CDR3: CASRPTSGGAWGTDTQYF. For the CDR3, the DNA is TGTGCCAGCAGACCCACTAGCGGGGGGGCATGGGGCACAGATACGCAGTATTTT.

This chain joins TRBV20-1 and TRBJ2-2; D might be TRBD2 (6 bases). Trimming left V 4 bases short and J 1 base short, with 10 bases between. CDR1 is DFQATT, CDR2 SNEGSKA, per germline (reference sequence). CDR3 length equals 14 residues. CDR3 amino acids: CSAKTRGNTGELFF. CDR3 in DNA: TGCAGTGCTAAGACTAGAGGGAACACCGGGGAGCTGTTTTTT.